Here is one TCR beta chain with its context. CDR1 is SGHTA and CDR2 is FQGNSA in the germline V gene. The CDR3 length is 12 residues. Trimming stripped 1 base from V and 8 bases from J, with 5 bases between. This specimen belongs to a study of Ad26.COV2.S vaccination and SARS-CoV-2 variants. Background on the study: Intramuscularly, Ad26.COV2.S was given either once or twice, 56 days apart.

The treatment denotes: roughly 19 received Ad26.COV2.S at low or high dose, single or two shots; several received placebo; per-sample allocation not given. Sampling was done on day 63 after the first vaccine or placebo injection. Data came from immunoSEQ multiplex PCR; TCRdb stores just in-frame clones and leaves some out. The sample records 200,000 to 300,000 clones, 70% to 90% being singletons. The sample consisted of peripheral blood, taken in a trial of Ad26.COV2.S vaccine versus placebo. The V gene is TRBV7-2, the J gene TRBJ1-4, with no clear D. The receptor comes from a person aged 18 to 59 who received the Ad26.COV2.S COVID-19 vaccine or a placebo. For the CDR3, the DNA is TGTGCCAGCAGCTTAGAAGAGGAAAAACTGTTTTTT. Amino acid sequence: CASSLEEEKLFF.